This record concerns one T cell receptor beta chain sequence. This clonotype was recorded at least ten times. The specificity of this receptor is unknown. There are no base qualities to consult, and no much larger clone falls within one base. This entry is derived from a study of blood T cells in healthy people across ages (dated by TCRdb to the mid-2010s). Background for the entire study: In model experiments, template switching captured roughly one uniquely barcoded TCR beta cDNA molecule for every two T cells. To avoid experimental bias, donors of different ages were distributed randomly across sequencing lanes. The study analyzed two additional independent replicas of 1 million unique cDNA reads from the same blood draw for two donors, one aged 18 to 29 and one aged 80 or older. The donors were divided into four age groups: young (average roughly 17 years), middle-aged (under 40), aged (around 67) and long-lived (about 79). Using deep sequencing normalized with unique cDNA molecular identifiers, the study measured how TCR beta repertoire diversity changes with age. What the authors observed across the whole study: Observed TCR beta diversity per million T cells fell roughly linearly with age, and a significant reduction was already apparent by age roughly 40. Donor CMV infection status was unknown, potentially confounding age-related changes in expanded clonotypes. There was a strong correlation between observed TCR beta diversity and the percentage of naive T cells measured by flow cytometry. Total diversity estimates from one million sequenced T cells were considered lower bounds and underestimates. Bulk unsorted PBMC profiling prevented conclusive comparison of naive and antigen-experienced compartments. Compared with the aged group, the long-lived group had more naive CD4+ T cells, fewer expanded clones and increased TCR diversity, suggesting age selection.

The germline V gene supplies CDR1 SNHLY and CDR2 FYNNEI. From cysteine to phenylalanine, the CDR3 is 12 amino acids long. The only DNA kept is the CDR3, 36 bases in frame from the first base. V is shortened by 7 bases, J by 8 bases, and the region joining them spans 14 bases. Library preparation employed 5' RACE. Sequencing was carried out with an Illumina HiSeq 2500. A second PCR of roughly 6 to 12 cycles was run with a J-beta primer mix and a sample-barcoded 5' primer. Each TCR beta cDNA molecule received a unique molecular identifier from a template-switch 5' adaptor carrying 12 random nucleotides. At least 3 million CDR3-containing paired-end reads were obtained from each sample. All of the RNA was converted into first-strand cDNA using the Mint cDNA synthesis kit, with a TRBC-specific oligonucleotide serving as the primer. All cDNA was treated with uracil-DNA glycosylase and then went through a first 18-cycle PCR with the universal primers M1SS and BC2_uni_R. Regarding the original processing steps: For normalization, 1 million high-quality reads, each with a distinct molecular identifier, were randomly selected from each sample. Reads with shared molecular identifiers were discarded instead of being binned into consensus sequences. MiTCR, run with a Q25 quality threshold and the strictest error-elimination algorithm, handled CDR3 identification, clonotype clustering and error correction. A nonparametric unseen species model using Euler transformation provided a lower-bound estimate of total TCR beta diversity. TCRdb reworked the public reads: Q25 trimming with fastp, MiXCR clone assembly, productive beta chains retained. Duplicate CDR3 protein sequences are folded into a single record with the most common DNA and genes. TCRdb assigned the V and J calls; the authors' analysis was not used. For this sample there are 1.5 million to 2 million distinct CDR3 sequences; under 30% appear just once. The ten largest clones capture more than 6% of the sample.

The donors were about 40 Caucasian individuals from Russia, aged roughly 6 to 90 years, who were systemically healthy. Ten milliliters of peripheral blood were drawn from each donor into EDTA-treated Vacutainer tubes. Ficoll-Paque density-gradient centrifugation was used to isolate PBMCs, with at least 7 million obtained per sample. Total RNA was extracted from PBMCs with Trizol reagent, with at least 5.5 micrograms obtained per sample. Naive CD45RAhigh/CD27high T cell percentages were measured by flow cytometry on a PBMC aliquot from every donor. Material for sequencing was blood. The chain is encoded by TRBV2 joined to TRBJ1-2; TRBD1 is perhaps the D gene, given 5 matching bases. This clonotype originated in a woman aged 25 to 39 in good health. DNA sequence: TGTGCCAGCAAAGGGACCCGAGGCGGCTACACCTTC. Protein translation: CASKGTRGGYTF.